This TCR beta chain was identified during a study of cytomegalovirus exposure and HLA in healthy donors. Broader study findings: One later analysis reportedly identified an Asian-associated ancestry cluster that showed fewer N-insertions than the approximately 710-donor mean. The authors assumed roughly uniform sequencing depth across donors for presence/absence analyses. Later analysis placed DRB1 highest and HLA-C lowest in TCR association rates, which differed by HLA locus. With further analysis later on, most CMV-associated TCR beta chains appeared HLA-restricted.

With regard to this clone: Its antigen is currently unknown.

Both 60 Vbeta primers and 13 Jbeta primers went into the PCR. Here immunoSEQ multiplex PCR was the method, and the copy in TCRdb shows in-frame clones only, minus some. The table lists about 130,000 clones, around 73% of them singletons. The sequencing sample was made of PBMCs. This receptor was obtained from a young man in good health and CMV-seropositive.

CDR3 protein: CASSSLQGPTVVAQYF. The CDR3 coding sequence is TGCGCCAGCAGCTCATTGCAGGGGCCCACCGTCGTTGCGCAGTATTTT. The V gene is TRBV4-1, the J gene TRBJ2-3; possibly TRBD1 for D (6 bases). CDR1 and CDR2 (germline): MGHRA, YSYEKL. The V end lost 5 bases, the J end lost 10 bases, and 25 bases lay between the germline ends. There are 16 residues in the CDR3.